This T cell receptor beta chain was profiled in a study of blood T cell repertoires in COVID-19. Assay used: immunoSEQ multiplex PCR; TCRdb lists only in-frame clones, some missing. The sample consists of 90,000 to 120,000 clones, less than 90% of them appearing once. The sample holds one count of this clone. The CDR3 length is 16 residues. In germline, CDR1 is KGHSH, CDR2 LQKENI. With 0 bases removed from V and 8 bases from J, the gap between germline ends came to 17 bases. The TCR sequence derives from a human donor in a cohort sampled during active COVID-19. Sequencing used peripheral blood. The J gene is TRBJ2-1, the V gene TRBV18; D not resolved. The CDR3 loop is CASSPPAQAISHEQFF. The CDR3 coding sequence is TGTGCCAGCTCACCACCGGCGCAGGCTATATCGCATGAGCAGTTCTTC.